The text below deals with one T cell receptor (beta chain). This record comes from a study of blood T cell repertoires in COVID-19. About the research overall: PBMCs, B-cell-depleted T cells, or T cells provided the cDNA or gDNA that made up the material.

Some clones are missing from TCRdb's copy, which holds only in-frame ones; the method was immunoSEQ multiplex PCR. The profile shows about 250,000 clones, roughly 89% of them singletons. Germline V gene lookup returns CDR1 KGHDR and CDR2 SFDVKD. This CDR3 comprises 17 residues. Trimming at V came to 2 bases and at J to 7 bases, leaving 11 bases not matched to a gene. What was sequenced was PBMCs or T cells enriched from blood (not recorded which). The V and J genes are TRBV24-1 and TRBJ2-1, with 9 bases matching TRBD1. The origin of this receptor is a middle-aged man who had recovered from COVID-19. The CDR3 sequence: CATSDSRDRDVRNEQFF. Here the CDR3 DNA reads TGTGCCACCAGTGATTCCCGGGACAGGGATGTTAGGAATGAGCAGTTCTTC.